Included here is one T cell receptor (beta chain) sequence, with context. The method was immunoSEQ multiplex PCR; TCRdb's version includes in-frame clones alone and lacks a portion of them. Of about 170,000 clones detected, around 86% appear once; the ten largest clones hold roughly 3%. The data derive from a study of blood T cell repertoires in COVID-19. Turning to the study itself: Specimens from acute and convalescent COVID-19 originated in the United States, Italy and Spain.

V shed 0 bases and J 6 bases; nucleotides not matched to a gene: 7. The germline CDR1 and CDR2 sequences are SGHVS and FNYEAQ. The CDR3 runs 15 residues. The clonotype was recovered from a man aged 65 to 79 with acute or convalescent COVID-19. The chain has TRBV7-6 and TRBJ1-1; 7 nucleotides align to TRBD1. What was sequenced was peripheral blood. The chain's CDR3 is CASSLARDSYAEAFF. The DNA of the CDR3 is TGTGCCAGCAGCTTAGCGAGGGACAGTTACGCTGAAGCTTTCTTT.